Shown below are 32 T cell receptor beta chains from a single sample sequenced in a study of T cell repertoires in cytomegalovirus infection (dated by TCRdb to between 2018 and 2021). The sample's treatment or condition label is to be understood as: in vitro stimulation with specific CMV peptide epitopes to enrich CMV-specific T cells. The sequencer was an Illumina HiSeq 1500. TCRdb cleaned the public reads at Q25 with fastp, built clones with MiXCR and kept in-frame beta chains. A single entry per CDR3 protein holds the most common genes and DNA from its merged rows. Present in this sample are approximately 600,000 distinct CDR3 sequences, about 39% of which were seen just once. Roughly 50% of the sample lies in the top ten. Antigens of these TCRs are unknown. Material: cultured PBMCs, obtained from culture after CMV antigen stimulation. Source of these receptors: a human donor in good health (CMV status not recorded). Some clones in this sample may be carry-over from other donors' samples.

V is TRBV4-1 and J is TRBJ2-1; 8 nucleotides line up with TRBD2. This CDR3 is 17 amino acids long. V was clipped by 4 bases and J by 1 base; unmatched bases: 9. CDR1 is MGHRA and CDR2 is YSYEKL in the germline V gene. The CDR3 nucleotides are TGCGCCAGCAGCCGGAAAGAGACTAGCGAATCCTACAATGAGCAGTTCTTC. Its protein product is CASSRKETSESYNEQFF.

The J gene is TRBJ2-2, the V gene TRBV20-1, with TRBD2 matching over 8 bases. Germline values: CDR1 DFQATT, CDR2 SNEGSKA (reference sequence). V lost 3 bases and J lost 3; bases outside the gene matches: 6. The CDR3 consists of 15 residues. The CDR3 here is CSARKAGAYTGELFF. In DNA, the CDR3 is TGCAGTGCTAGGAAAGCGGGGGCCTACACCGGGGAGCTGTTTTTT.

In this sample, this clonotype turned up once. CDR3 in amino acids: CASSLAFSWSRTYNEQFF. The CDR3 DNA reads as TGTGCCAGCAGCTTAGCCTTCAGTTGGAGTAGGACCTACAATGAGCAGTTCTTC. This rearrangement joins TRBV7-2 to TRBJ2-1; no clear D gene. The CDR3 is 18 residues long. Trimming shortened V by 0 bases and J by 2 bases, and 17 bases separated the two germline ends. The germline V gene has CDR1 SGHTA and CDR2 FQGNSA.

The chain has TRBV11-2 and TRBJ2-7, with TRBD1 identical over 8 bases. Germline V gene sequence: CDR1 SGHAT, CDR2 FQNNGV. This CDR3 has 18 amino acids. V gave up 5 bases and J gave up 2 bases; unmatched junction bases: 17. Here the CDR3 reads CASSRWAGGSLPPYEQYF. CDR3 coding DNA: TGTGCCAGCAGCCGCTGGGCAGGGGGCTCCCTACCTCCCTACGAGCAGTACTTC. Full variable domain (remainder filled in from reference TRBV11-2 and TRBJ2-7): EAGVAQSPRYKIIEKRQSVAFWCNPISGHATLYWYQQILGQGPKLLIQFQNNGVVDDSQLPKDRFSAERLKGVDSTLKIQPAKLEDSAVYLCASSRWAGGSLPPYEQYFGPGTRLTVT.

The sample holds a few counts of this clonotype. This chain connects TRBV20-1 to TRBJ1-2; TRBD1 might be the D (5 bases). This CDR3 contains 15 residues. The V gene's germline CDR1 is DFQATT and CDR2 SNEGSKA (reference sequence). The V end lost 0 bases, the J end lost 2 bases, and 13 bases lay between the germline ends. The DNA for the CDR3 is TGCAGTGCTAGAGAGGTGGCAGGGTCCAACTATGGCTACACCTTC. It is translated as CSAREVAGSNYGYTF.

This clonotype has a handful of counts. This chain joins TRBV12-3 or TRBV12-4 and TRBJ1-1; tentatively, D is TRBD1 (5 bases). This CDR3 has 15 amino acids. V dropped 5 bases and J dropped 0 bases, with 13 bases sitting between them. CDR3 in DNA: TGTGCCAGCAGTGTGGGACGCTTCATGAACACTGAAGCTTTCTTT. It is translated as CASSVGRFMNTEAFF.

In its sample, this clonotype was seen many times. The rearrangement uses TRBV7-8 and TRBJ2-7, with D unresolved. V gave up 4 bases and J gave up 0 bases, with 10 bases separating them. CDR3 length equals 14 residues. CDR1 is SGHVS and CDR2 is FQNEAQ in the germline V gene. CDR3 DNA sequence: TGTGCCAGCAGCTCAGACGGACGCTCCTACGAGCAGTACTTC. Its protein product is CASSSDGRSYEQYF.

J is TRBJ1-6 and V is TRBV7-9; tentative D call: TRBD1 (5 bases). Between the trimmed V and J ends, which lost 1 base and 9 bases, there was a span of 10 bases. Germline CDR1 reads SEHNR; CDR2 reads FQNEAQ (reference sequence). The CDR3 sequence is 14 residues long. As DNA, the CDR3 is TGTGCCAGCAGCTTAGGGGACCGAAGTTCACCCCTCCACTTT. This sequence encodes CASSLGDRSSPLHF. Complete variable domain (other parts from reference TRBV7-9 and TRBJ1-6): DTGVSQNPRHKITKRGQNVTFRCDPISEHNRLYWYRQTLGQGPEFLTYFQNEAQLEKSRLLSDRFSAERPKGSFSTLEIQRTEQGDSAMYLCASSLGDRSSPLHFGNGTRLTVT.

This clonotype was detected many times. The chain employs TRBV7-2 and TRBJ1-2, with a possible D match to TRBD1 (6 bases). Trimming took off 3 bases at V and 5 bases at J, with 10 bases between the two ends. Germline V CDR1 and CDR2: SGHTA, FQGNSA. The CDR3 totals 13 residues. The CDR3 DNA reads TGTGCCAGCAGCTTGGGCAGGGGATATGGCTACACCTTC. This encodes CASSLGRGYGYTF.

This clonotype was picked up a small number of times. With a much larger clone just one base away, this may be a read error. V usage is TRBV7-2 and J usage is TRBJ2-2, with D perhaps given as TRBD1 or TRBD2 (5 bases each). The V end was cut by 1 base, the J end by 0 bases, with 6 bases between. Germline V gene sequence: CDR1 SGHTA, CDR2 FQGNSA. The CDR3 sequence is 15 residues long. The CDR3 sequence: CASSLGGPNTGELFF. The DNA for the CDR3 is TGTGCCAGCAGCTTAGGGGGACCGAACACCGGGGAGCTGTTTTTT.

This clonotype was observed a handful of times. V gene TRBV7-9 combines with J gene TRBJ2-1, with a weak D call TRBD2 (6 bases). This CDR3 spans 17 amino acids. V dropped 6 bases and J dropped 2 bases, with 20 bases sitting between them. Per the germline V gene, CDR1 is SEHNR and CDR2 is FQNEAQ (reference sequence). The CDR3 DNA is TGTGCCAGCAGATGGGTGGGGGGATGGGTCGCCTACAATGAGCAGTTCTTC. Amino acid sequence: CASRWVGGWVAYNEQFF.

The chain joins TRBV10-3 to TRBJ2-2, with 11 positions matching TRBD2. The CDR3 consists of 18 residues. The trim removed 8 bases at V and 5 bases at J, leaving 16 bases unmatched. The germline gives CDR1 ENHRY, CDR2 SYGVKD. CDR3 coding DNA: TGTGCCATCTCCAGGGGCACTACTAGCGGGAGTCGAACCGGGGAGCTGTTTTTT. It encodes CAISRGTTSGSRTGELFF.

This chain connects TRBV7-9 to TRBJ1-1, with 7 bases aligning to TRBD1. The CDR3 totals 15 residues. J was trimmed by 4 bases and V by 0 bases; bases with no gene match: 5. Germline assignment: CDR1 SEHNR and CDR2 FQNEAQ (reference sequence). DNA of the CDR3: TGTGCCAGCAGCTTAGCGCTGACAGGGATCACTGAAGCTTTCTTT. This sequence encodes CASSLALTGITEAFF.

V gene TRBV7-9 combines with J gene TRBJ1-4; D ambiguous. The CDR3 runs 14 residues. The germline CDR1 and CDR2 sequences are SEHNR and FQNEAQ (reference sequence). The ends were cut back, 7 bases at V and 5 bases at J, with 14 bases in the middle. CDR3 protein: CASTLGANNEKLFF. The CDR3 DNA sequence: TGTGCCAGCACCCTTGGAGCGAACAATGAAAAACTGTTTTTT.

CDR3 amino acids: CASSLNDGSGANVLTF. CDR3 nucleotide sequence: TGTGCCAGCAGCTTAAATGATGGGTCTGGGGCCAACGTCCTGACTTTC. The chain couples TRBV7-2 to TRBJ2-6; D gene uncertain. CDR3 length: 16 amino acids. CDR1 and CDR2 from the germline V gene are SGHTA and FQGNSA. V lost 2 bases and J lost 1, with 9 bases in between.

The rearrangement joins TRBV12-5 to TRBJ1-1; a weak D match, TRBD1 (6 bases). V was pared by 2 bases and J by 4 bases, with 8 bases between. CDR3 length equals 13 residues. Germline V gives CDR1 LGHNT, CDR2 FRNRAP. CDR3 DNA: TGTGCTAGTGGTTTGCTACAGGGCACTGAAGCTTTCTTT. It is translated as CASGLLQGTEAFF.

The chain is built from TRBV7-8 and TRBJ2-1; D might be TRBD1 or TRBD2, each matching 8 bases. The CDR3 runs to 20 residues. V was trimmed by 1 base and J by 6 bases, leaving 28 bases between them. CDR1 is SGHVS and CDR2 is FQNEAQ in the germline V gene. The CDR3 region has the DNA TGTGCCAGCAGCTTAGATATCCGACAGGGGTACGGGAGGGCCTTCAATGAGCAGTTCTTC. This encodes CASSLDIRQGYGRAFNEQFF. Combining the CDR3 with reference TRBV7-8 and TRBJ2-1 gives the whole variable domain GAGVSQSPRYKVAKRGQDVALRCDPISGHVSLFWYQQALGQGPEFLTYFQNEAQLDKSGLPSDRFFAERPEGSVSTLKIQRTQQEDSAVYLCASSLDIRQGYGRAFNEQFFGPGTRLTVL.

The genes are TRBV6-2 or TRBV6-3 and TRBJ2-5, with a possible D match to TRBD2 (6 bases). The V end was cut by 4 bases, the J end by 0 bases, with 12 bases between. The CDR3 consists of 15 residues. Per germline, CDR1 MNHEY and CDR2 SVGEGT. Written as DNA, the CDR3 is TGTGCCAGCAGTTCCCAGAGGGACTACCAAGAGACCCAGTACTTC. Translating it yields CASSSQRDYQETQYF.

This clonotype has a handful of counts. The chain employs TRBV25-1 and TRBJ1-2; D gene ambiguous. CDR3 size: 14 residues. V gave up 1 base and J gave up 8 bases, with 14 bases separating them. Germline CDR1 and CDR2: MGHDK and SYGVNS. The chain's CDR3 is CASSESAGGWGYTF. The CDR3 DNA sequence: TGTGCCAGCAGTGAATCGGCGGGCGGTTGGGGCTACACCTTC.

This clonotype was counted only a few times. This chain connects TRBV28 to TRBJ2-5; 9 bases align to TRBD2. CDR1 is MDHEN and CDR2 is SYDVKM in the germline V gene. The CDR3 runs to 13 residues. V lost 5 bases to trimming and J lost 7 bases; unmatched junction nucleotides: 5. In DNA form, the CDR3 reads TGTGCCAGCAGTCGGACTAGCGTGGGGACCCAGTACTTC. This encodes CASSRTSVGTQYF.

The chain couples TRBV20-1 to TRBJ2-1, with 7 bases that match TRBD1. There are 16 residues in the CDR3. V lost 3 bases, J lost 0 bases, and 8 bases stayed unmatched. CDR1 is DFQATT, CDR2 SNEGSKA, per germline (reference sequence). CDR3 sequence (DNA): TGCAGTGCTAGTGCCTTGGACAGGAGCTCCTACAATGAGCAGTTCTTC. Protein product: CSASALDRSSYNEQFF.

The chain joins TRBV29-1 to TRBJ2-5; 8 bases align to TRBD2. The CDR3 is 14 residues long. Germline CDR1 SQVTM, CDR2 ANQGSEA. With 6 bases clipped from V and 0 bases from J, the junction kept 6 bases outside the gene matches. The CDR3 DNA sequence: TGCAGCGTCCCGGGACTAGAGGACCAAGAGACCCAGTACTTC. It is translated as CSVPGLEDQETQYF.

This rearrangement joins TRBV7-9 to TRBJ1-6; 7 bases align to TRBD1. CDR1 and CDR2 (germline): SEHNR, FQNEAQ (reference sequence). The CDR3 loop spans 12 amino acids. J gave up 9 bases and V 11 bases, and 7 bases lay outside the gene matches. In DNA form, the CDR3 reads TGTGCCCCACAGGGGATCTCTTCACCCCTCCACTTT. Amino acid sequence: CAPQGISSPLHF.

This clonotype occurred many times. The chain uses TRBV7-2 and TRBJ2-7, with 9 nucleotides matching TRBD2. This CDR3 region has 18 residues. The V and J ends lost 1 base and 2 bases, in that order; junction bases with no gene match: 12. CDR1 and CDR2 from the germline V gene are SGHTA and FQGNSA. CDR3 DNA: TGTGCCAGCAGCTTAGTTTGGCGGGGGGGGGGTTCGGCCTACGAGCAGTACTTC. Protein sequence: CASSLVWRGGGSAYEQYF.

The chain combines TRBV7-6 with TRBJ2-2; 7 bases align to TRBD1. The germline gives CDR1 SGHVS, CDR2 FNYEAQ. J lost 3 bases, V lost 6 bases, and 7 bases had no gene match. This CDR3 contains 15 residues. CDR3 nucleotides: TGTGCCAGCAGTCCCATGACAGGGTACACCGGGGAGCTGTTTTTT. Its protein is CASSPMTGYTGELFF.

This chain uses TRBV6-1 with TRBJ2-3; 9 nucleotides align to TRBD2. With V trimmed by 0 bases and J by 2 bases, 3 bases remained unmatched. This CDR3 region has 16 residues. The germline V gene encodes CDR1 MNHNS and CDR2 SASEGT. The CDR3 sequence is CASSEASGRYTDTQYF. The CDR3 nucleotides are TGTGCCAGCAGTGAAGCTAGCGGGAGATACACAGATACGCAGTATTTT.

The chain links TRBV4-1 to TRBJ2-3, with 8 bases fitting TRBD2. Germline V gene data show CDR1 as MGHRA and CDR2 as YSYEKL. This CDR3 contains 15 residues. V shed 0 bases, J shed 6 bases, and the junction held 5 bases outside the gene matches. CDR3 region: CASSQDGLAGDTQYF. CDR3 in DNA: TGCGCCAGCAGCCAAGATGGACTAGCAGGCGATACGCAGTATTTT.

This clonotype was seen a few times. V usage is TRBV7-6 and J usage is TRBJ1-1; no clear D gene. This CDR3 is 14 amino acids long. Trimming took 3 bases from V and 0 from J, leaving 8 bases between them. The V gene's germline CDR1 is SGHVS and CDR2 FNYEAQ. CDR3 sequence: CASSFSPLNTEAFF. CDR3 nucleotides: TGTGCCAGCAGCTTTAGCCCCTTGAACACTGAAGCTTTCTTT.

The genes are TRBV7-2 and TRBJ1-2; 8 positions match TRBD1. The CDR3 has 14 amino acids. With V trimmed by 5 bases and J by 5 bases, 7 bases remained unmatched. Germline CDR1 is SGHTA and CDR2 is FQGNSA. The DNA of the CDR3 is TGTGCCAGCAGCGCCCGGGACAGGATTTATGGCTACACCTTC. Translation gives CASSARDRIYGYTF.

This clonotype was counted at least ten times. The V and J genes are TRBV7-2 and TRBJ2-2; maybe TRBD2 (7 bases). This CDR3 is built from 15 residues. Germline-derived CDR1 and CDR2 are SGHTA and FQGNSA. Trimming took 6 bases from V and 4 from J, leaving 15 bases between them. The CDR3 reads CASSLTGGLTGELFF. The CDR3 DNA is TGTGCCAGCAGTTTAACGGGGGGCCTCACCGGGGAGCTGTTTTTT.

This chain's CDR3 is CASSSTGGRNEQYF. DNA for the CDR3: TGTGCCAGCAGTTCGACAGGGGGAAGAAACGAGCAGTACTTC. The genes are TRBV2 and TRBJ2-7; TRBD1 agrees at 9 bases. Per the germline V gene, CDR1 is SNHLY and CDR2 is FYNNEI. CDR3 length: 14 residues. V shed 5 bases, J shed 5 bases, and the junction held 7 bases outside the gene matches.

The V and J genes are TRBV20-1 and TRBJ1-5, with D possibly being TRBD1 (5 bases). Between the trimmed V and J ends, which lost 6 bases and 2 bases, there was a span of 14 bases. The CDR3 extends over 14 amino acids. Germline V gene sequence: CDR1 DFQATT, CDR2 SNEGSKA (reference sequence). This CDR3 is CSARDRMGNQPQHF. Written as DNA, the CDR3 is TGCAGTGCCAGGGACCGTATGGGCAATCAGCCCCAGCATTTT.